The clone carrying this T cell receptor (beta chain) was detected a few times. Its antigen remains unknown. Uncontrolled infections, other autoimmune diseases, pregnancy or lactation barred patients from enrollment. The entry originates in a study of Graves' ophthalmopathy and Graves' hyperthyroidism. Findings and limits, study-wide: A classifier, a 13-signature model, separated ophthalmopathy from stable hyperthyroidism with 87.88% sensitivity and 65% to 83% specificity. Forecasting of ophthalmopathy progression by the model achieved about 71% sensitivity and 72% to 85% specificity.

RNA transcripts yielded amplified TCR beta CDR3 regions. First-round RT-PCR employed HTBI primers, with a second-round multiplex PCR after it. TCRdb independently ran MiXCR on the multiplex PCR reads; one entry per CDR3 protein. The sample contains over 650,000 distinct CDR3 sequences, under 50% of which appear only once. Germline-derived CDR1 and CDR2 are LGHNA and YSLEER. The CDR3 has 16 amino acids. Trimming took 0 bases from V and 8 from J, leaving 19 bases between them. The specimen was peripheral blood. The chain has TRBV4-3 and TRBJ1-2, with a possible D match to TRBD1 (6 bases). The TCR originated in an adult man with Graves' ophthalmopathy. The chain's CDR3 is CASSQDWTAYYGGYTF. The CDR3 region has the DNA TGCGCCAGCAGCCAAGATTGGACAGCTTACTATGGAGGCTACACCTTC.